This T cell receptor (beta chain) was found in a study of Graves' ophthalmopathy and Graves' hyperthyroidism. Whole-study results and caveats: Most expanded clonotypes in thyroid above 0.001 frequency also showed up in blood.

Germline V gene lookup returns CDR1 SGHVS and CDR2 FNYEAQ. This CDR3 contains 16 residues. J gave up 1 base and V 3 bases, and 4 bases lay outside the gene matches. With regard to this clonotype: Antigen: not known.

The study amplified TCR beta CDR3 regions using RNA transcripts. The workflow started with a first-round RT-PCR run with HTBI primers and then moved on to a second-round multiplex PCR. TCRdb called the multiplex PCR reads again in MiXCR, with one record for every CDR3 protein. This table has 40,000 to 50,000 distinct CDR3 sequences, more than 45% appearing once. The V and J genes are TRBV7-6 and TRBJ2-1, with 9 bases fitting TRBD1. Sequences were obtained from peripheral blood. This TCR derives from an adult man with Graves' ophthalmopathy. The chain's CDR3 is CASSLTGGLSYNEQFF. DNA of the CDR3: TGTGCCAGCAGCTTGACAGGGGGGCTGTCCTACAATGAGCAGTTCTTC.